These 15 T cell receptor beta chains came from one sample sequenced in a study of T cells after yellow fever vaccination. TCRdb ran MiXCR on the 5' RACE reads and lists one entry per CDR3 protein. The sample records some 560,000 distinct CDR3 sequences, about a sixth being singletons. The specimen comprised PBMCs, sampled 5 to 6 days after the first yellow fever vaccination. The receptors shown here come from a man younger than 35 who received the YFV17D yellow fever vaccine.

This clonotype was picked up many times. The V gene is TRBV12-3 or TRBV12-4, the J gene TRBJ2-5, with 10 nucleotides matching TRBD2. Losses at the gene ends were 1 base for V and 5 bases for J; bases not matched to a gene: 4. This CDR3 contains 15 residues. CDR3: CASSLVLAGVETQYF. The CDR3, as DNA: TGTGCCAGCAGTTTAGTCCTAGCGGGGGTTGAGACCCAGTACTTC.

This clonotype was counted only a few times. The rearrangement uses TRBV18 and TRBJ2-6; 9 nucleotides align to TRBD1. Trimming at V came to 4 bases and at J to 2 bases, leaving 9 bases not matched to a gene. Germline assignment: CDR1 KGHSH and CDR2 LQKENI. This CDR3 region has 18 residues. The CDR3 here is CASSLTGTGPPGANVLTF. The CDR3 DNA is TGTGCCAGCTCACTAACCGGGACAGGGCCCCCTGGGGCCAACGTCCTGACTTTC.

The chain carries TRBV2 and TRBJ1-1; no firm D call. The CDR3 is 15 residues long. V gave up 6 bases and J gave up 1 base, with 15 bases separating them. Germline V CDR1 and CDR2: SNHLY, FYNNEI. The CDR3 DNA sequence: TGTGCCAGCAGATTGGAGGTTACGGCGAACACTGAAGCTTTCTTT. This gives the protein CASRLEVTANTEAFF.

The chain is built from TRBV9 and TRBJ1-1, with 10 bases fitting TRBD1. The CDR3 runs 18 residues. The junction had 14 bases not matched to a gene; V was cut back by 0 bases and J by 6 bases. Germline lookup yields CDR1 SGDLS and CDR2 YYNGEE. The CDR3 DNA sequence: TGTGCCAGCAGCGTAGGTCCGGGACAGGGGCAGTCGGTCGCTGAAGCTTTCTTT. Translation: CASSVGPGQGQSVAEAFF. Looking up the rest from reference TRBV9 and TRBJ1-1 gives the full variable domain: DSGVTQTPKHLITATGQRVTLRCSPRSGDLSVYWYQQSLDQGLQFLIQYYNGEERAKGNILERFSAQQFPDLHSELNLSSLELGDSALYFCASSVGPGQGQSVAEAFFGQGTRLTVV.

The rearrangement uses TRBV7-9 and TRBJ2-5, with TRBD2 as a possible D gene (5 bases). The CDR3 loop spans 15 amino acids. V was pared by 1 base and J by 5 bases, with 14 bases between. Germline-derived CDR1 and CDR2 are SEHNR and FQNEAQ (reference sequence). CDR3 residues: CASSLDLSGIETQYF. Here the CDR3 DNA reads TGTGCCAGCAGCTTAGACCTCTCGGGAATCGAGACCCAGTACTTC. The complete variable domain, with remaining parts taken from reference TRBV7-9 and TRBJ2-5, reads DTGVSQNPRHKITKRGQNVTFRCDPISEHNRLYWYRQTLGQGPEFLTYFQNEAQLEKSRLLSDRFSAERPKGSFSTLEIQRTEQGDSAMYLCASSLDLSGIETQYFGPGTRLLVL.

The V and J genes are TRBV20-1 and TRBJ2-1, with 8 positions matching TRBD2. Germline V gives CDR1 DFQATT, CDR2 SNEGSKA (reference sequence). With 6 bases clipped from V and 3 bases from J, the junction kept 10 bases outside the gene matches. The CDR3 contains 15 residues. For the CDR3, the DNA is TGCAGTGCCCCCCGTGGCGGGGGGAGCTACAATGAGCAGTTCTTC. Translating gives CSAPRGGGSYNEQFF.

The chain uses TRBV2 and TRBJ2-7; 7 bases are shared with TRBD1. The CDR3 covers 14 residues. The trim removed 0 bases at V and 4 bases at J, leaving 3 bases unmatched. Germline lookup yields CDR1 SNHLY and CDR2 FYNNEI. CDR3 residues: CASSEASGGYEQYV. CDR3 nucleotides: TGTGCCAGCAGTGAAGCGTCAGGGGGATACGAGCAGTACGTC.

This clonotype occurred a few times. The V gene is TRBV23-1, the J gene TRBJ2-7; D may be TRBD1 (6 bases). TRBV23-1 is identified as an open reading frame with a role that is uncertain. The V end lost 2 bases, the J end lost 2 bases, and 7 bases lay between the germline ends. The length of the CDR3 is 13 residues. CDR3 sequence reads: CASSQKGAYEQYV. The CDR3 coding sequence is TGCGCCAGCAGTCAAAAGGGGGCCTACGAGCAGTACGTC.

The genes are TRBV29-1 and TRBJ2-5; D is undetermined. The length of the CDR3 is 11 residues. In germline, CDR1 is SQVTM, CDR2 ANQGSEA. Between the trimmed V and J ends, which lost 4 bases and 5 bases, there was a span of 8 bases. The CDR3 sequence: CSVAVRETQYF. Written as DNA, the CDR3 is TGCAGCGTTGCAGTAAGGGAGACCCAGTACTTC.

This rearrangement joins TRBV2 to TRBJ1-3, with TRBD1 identical over 9 bases. The V segment lost 7 bases and the J segment 9 bases; nucleotides outside the gene matches: 7. This CDR3 has 13 amino acids. The germline CDR1 and CDR2 sequences are SNHLY and FYNNEI. The CDR3 loop is CASTRDRAGTIYF. The CDR3 DNA is TGTGCCAGCACCAGGGACAGGGCTGGCACCATATATTTT.

The chain has TRBV6-1 and TRBJ1-6; 8 bases match TRBD1. Germline values: CDR1 MNHNS, CDR2 SASEGT. This CDR3 is built from 16 residues. After removal of 5 bases from V and 10 bases from J, the junction contained 13 bases not matched to a gene. The CDR3 sequence: CASSRQIGQGRSPLHF. The CDR3 bases are TGTGCCAGCAGTCGACAAATTGGACAGGGACGATCACCCCTCCACTTT.

V gene TRBV7-8 combines with J gene TRBJ2-7; 7 bases are a match to TRBD1. The V gene's germline CDR1 is SGHVS and CDR2 FQNEAQ. CDR3 length equals 16 residues. The J segment lost 4 bases and the V segment lost 1 base, leaving 10 bases of the junction unmatched. DNA for the CDR3: TGTGCCAGCAGCTTAGGTCTCCGAGGGGGCGGTTACGAGCAGTACGTC. Encoded protein: CASSLGLRGGGYEQYV.

The chain has TRBV7-2 and TRBJ1-2; D call uncertain. Per the germline V gene, CDR1 is SGHTA and CDR2 is FQGNSA. The CDR3 loop spans 13 amino acids. V lost 5 bases and J lost 8, with 15 bases in between. The CDR3 sequence is CASSPRGIDGYTF. The CDR3 region has the DNA TGTGCCAGCAGCCCTCGGGGAATCGACGGCTACACCTTC.

The chain couples TRBV12-3 or TRBV12-4 to TRBJ1-1; D is perhaps TRBD1 (5 bases). CDR3 size: 12 residues. V lost 7 bases and J lost 4, with 10 bases in between. CDR3 DNA: TGTGCCAGCACCGCAGGGTTCACTGAAGCTTTCTTT. It translates to CASTAGFTEAFF.

The chain recombines TRBV19 with TRBJ2-1, with 7 positions matching TRBD2. Germline CDR1 reads LNHDA; CDR2 reads SQIVND (reference sequence). The J segment lost 4 bases and the V segment lost 8 bases, leaving 8 bases of the junction unmatched. The CDR3 runs to 14 residues. CDR3: CASGWRGGYNEQFF. CDR3 nucleotides: TGTGCCAGTGGCTGGCGCGGGGGATACAATGAGCAGTTCTTC.